This TCR beta chain emerged from a study of Ad26.COV2.S vaccination and SARS-CoV-2 variants. Turning to the study itself: Dosing was one shot or two shots 56 days apart.

V lost 6 bases, J lost 6 bases, and 18 bases lay in between. The CDR3 is made up of 15 amino acids. Germline-derived CDR1 and CDR2 are SGHTA and FQGNSA. Sequencing used immunoSEQ multiplex PCR; TCRdb keeps in-frame clones, though not all of them. The table records 200,000 to 250,000 clones, roughly 90% of them present only once. Treatment specified: 19 received Ad26.COV2.S at low or high dose, single or two shots; 5 received placebo; per-sample allocation not given. Day 63 following the first vaccine or placebo injection was when the samples were taken. Wuhan-strain SARS-CoV-2 spike was expressed by the Ad26 vector that made up the vaccine. Overall study results and limits: After vaccination, substantial breadth of spike-specific CD8+ and CD4+ responses was reported. Assessments of TCR breadth and depth may have underestimated the total T cell responses.

A remark on this clone: Its antigen is undetermined.

The specimen comprised peripheral blood, sampled in a trial of Ad26.COV2.S vaccine versus placebo. The clonotype comes from a person between 18 and 65 years old who received the Ad26.COV2.S COVID-19 vaccine or a placebo. The chain links TRBV7-2 to TRBJ2-1, with D perhaps matching TRBD2 (6 bases). The CDR3 sequence: CASRVLRGTGNEQFF. The CDR3 DNA reads TGTGCCAGCAGGGTCCTTCGCGGGACCGGCAATGAGCAGTTCTTC.